The rows below give T cell receptor beta chains drawn from one sample of a study of blood T cell repertoires in COVID-19. Sequencing used immunoSEQ multiplex PCR; TCRdb keeps in-frame clones, though not all of them. The data contain about 48,000 clones, 65% to 85% of them singletons. Source material: peripheral blood. The receptor source for this set is a human donor with active or convalescent COVID-19. The donor label of this sample is uncertain. The CDR3 runs from the conserved cysteine through the conserved F or W. Fields, in order: clone size, V gene, J gene, D gene, CDR3 DNA, CDR3 protein. D genes are given only for firm matches. Size tells how often a clone was seen (once, few, many) or the class of an expanded clone, and some rows leave it out.

clone_size: -
v_call: TRBV4-2
j_call: TRBJ2-7
d_call: -
cdr3_nt: TGTGCCAGCAGCCAAGATGAGGGAGGGGGCTACGAGCAGTACTTC
cdr3_aa: CASSQDEGGGYEQYF

clone_size: -
v_call: TRBV6-4
j_call: TRBJ1-5
d_call: -
cdr3_nt: TGTGCCAGCAGTGAGACAGAGCGACAGCCCCAGCATTTT
cdr3_aa: CASSETERQPQHF

clone_size: few
v_call: TRBV6-4
j_call: TRBJ2-2
d_call: -
cdr3_nt: TGTGCCAGCAGTGACTCTAGCGGGAACACCGGGGAGCTGTTTTTT
cdr3_aa: CASSDSSGNTGELFF

clone_size: once
v_call: TRBV10-3
j_call: TRBJ2-1
d_call: TRBD1
cdr3_nt: TGTGCCATCAGTGAGAAAGAGGGGGCGAACTACAATGAGCAGTTCTTC
cdr3_aa: CAISEKEGANYNEQFF

clone_size: -
v_call: TRBV6-5
j_call: TRBJ2-7
d_call: TRBD2
cdr3_nt: TGTGCCAGCAGTTACTCGAGGGGTAGCGGGAGCGAGCAGTACTTC
cdr3_aa: CASSYSRGSGSEQYF

clone_size: -
v_call: TRBV6-5
j_call: TRBJ2-7
d_call: -
cdr3_nt: TGTGCCAGCAGGGAGGGAGTATGGGAGCAGTACTTC
cdr3_aa: CASREGVWEQYF

clone_size: -
v_call: TRBV3-1/TRBV3-2
j_call: TRBJ2-5
d_call: -
cdr3_nt: TGTGCCAGCAGCCCTTCGGCAGGGTCAAAAGAGACCCAGTACTTC
cdr3_aa: CASSPSAGSKETQYF

clone_size: -
v_call: TRBV6-2/TRBV6-3
j_call: TRBJ2-1
d_call: -
cdr3_nt: TGTGCCAGCAGTTACCTGGTAGCCAATGAGCAGTTCTTC
cdr3_aa: CASSYLVANEQFF

clone_size: -
v_call: TRBV28
j_call: TRBJ1-1
d_call: -
cdr3_nt: TGTGCCAGCAGGAGGGAGTGGACTGAAGCTTTCTTT
cdr3_aa: CASRREWTEAFF

clone_size: -
v_call: TRBV19
j_call: TRBJ2-1
d_call: TRBD2
cdr3_nt: TGTGCCAGTAGTACTAGCGGGCCCCGGAATGAGCAGTTCTTC
cdr3_aa: CASSTSGPRNEQFF

clone_size: -
v_call: TRBV5-5
j_call: TRBJ1-5
d_call: -
cdr3_nt: TGTGCCAGCAGCTCGGGCGGGAGGGCTGGCAATCAGCCCCAGCATTTT
cdr3_aa: CASSSGGRAGNQPQHF

clone_size: -
v_call: TRBV27
j_call: TRBJ1-6
d_call: TRBD1
cdr3_nt: TGTGCCAGCAGTGCACAGGGGAGACATTCACCCCTCCACTTT
cdr3_aa: CASSAQGRHSPLHF

clone_size: -
v_call: TRBV11-3
j_call: TRBJ2-2
d_call: TRBD2
cdr3_nt: TGTGCCAGCAGCTTCGGCGGGAGGGCCCCCGGGGAGCTGTTTTTT
cdr3_aa: CASSFGGRAPGELFF

clone_size: few
v_call: TRBV24-1
j_call: TRBJ2-3
d_call: TRBD2
cdr3_nt: TGTGCCACCAGTGGTATGGGGACTAGCGGGAGGAAAAGCACAGATACGCAGTATTTT
cdr3_aa: CATSGMGTSGRKSTDTQYF

clone_size: once
v_call: TRBV4-3
j_call: TRBJ2-7
d_call: TRBD2
cdr3_nt: TGCGCCAGCAGCCAAGATGAACTAGCGGGAGGTTTCGCATACGAGCAGTACTTC
cdr3_aa: CASSQDELAGGFAYEQYF

clone_size: -
v_call: TRBV6-2/TRBV6-3
j_call: TRBJ2-7
d_call: -
cdr3_nt: TGTGCCAGCAGTTACTCCAGGGTGGGGAACGAGCAGTACTTC
cdr3_aa: CASSYSRVGNEQYF

clone_size: -
v_call: TRBV19
j_call: TRBJ2-3
d_call: -
cdr3_nt: TGTGCCAGTAGTATAGACGTCCATACGCAGTATTTT
cdr3_aa: CASSIDVHTQYF

clone_size: -
v_call: TRBV6-5
j_call: TRBJ2-7
d_call: -
cdr3_nt: TGTGCCAGCAGTCGGAGCGGGCAGAGCTACGAGCAGTACTTC
cdr3_aa: CASSRSGQSYEQYF

clone_size: -
v_call: TRBV7-2
j_call: TRBJ1-5
d_call: TRBD1
cdr3_nt: TGTGCCAGCAGCTTCCGGGACAGGGGGCAACAGCCCCAGCATTTT
cdr3_aa: CASSFRDRGQQPQHF

clone_size: once
v_call: TRBV11-2
j_call: TRBJ1-2
d_call: -
cdr3_nt: TGTGCCAGCAGCTCTAACCTCATAGGACAGAGACCATATGGCTACACCTTC
cdr3_aa: CASSSNLIGQRPYGYTF

clone_size: medium-sized
v_call: TRBV15
j_call: TRBJ2-1
d_call: TRBD2
cdr3_nt: TGTGCCACCAGCCGGTGGACTAGCGGGATTGTAAATGAGCAGTTCTTC
cdr3_aa: CATSRWTSGIVNEQFF

clone_size: -
v_call: TRBV5-1
j_call: TRBJ1-6
d_call: -
cdr3_nt: TGCGCCAGCAGCTTGGTAGGGGGGGGAGATTCACCCCTCCACTTT
cdr3_aa: CASSLVGGGDSPLHF

clone_size: -
v_call: TRBV7-2
j_call: TRBJ2-4
d_call: TRBD1
cdr3_nt: TGTGCCAGCGGGACAGAGGGAAACATTCAGTACTTC
cdr3_aa: CASGTEGNIQYF

clone_size: -
v_call: TRBV24-1
j_call: TRBJ2-3
d_call: -
cdr3_nt: TGTGCCACCAGTGATCTTGCAGGCACAGATACGCAGTATTTT
cdr3_aa: CATSDLAGTDTQYF

clone_size: -
v_call: TRBV4-3
j_call: TRBJ2-7
d_call: TRBD1
cdr3_nt: TGCGCCAGCAGCCAAGACCAACAGGGGGCATCCTACGAGCAGTACTTC
cdr3_aa: CASSQDQQGASYEQYF

clone_size: once
v_call: TRBV27
j_call: TRBJ1-6
d_call: TRBD1
cdr3_nt: TGTGCCAGCCCTATAGGCCGCCGGGACAGATGGTCACCCCTCCACTTT
cdr3_aa: CASPIGRRDRWSPLHF

clone_size: -
v_call: TRBV28
j_call: TRBJ2-1
d_call: -
cdr3_nt: TGTGCCAGCAGTTTAAGGTGGGGGGTCCCGTACAATGAGCAGTTCTTC
cdr3_aa: CASSLRWGVPYNEQFF

clone_size: -
v_call: TRBV9
j_call: TRBJ2-5
d_call: -
cdr3_nt: TGTGCCAGCAGCGAACGACAGTACCCTCAAGAGACCCAGTACTTC
cdr3_aa: CASSERQYPQETQYF

clone_size: few
v_call: TRBV19
j_call: TRBJ1-1
d_call: -
cdr3_nt: TGTGCCAGTAGCTGGCGGGGGGGACTTAACACTGAAGCTTTCTTT
cdr3_aa: CASSWRGGLNTEAFF

clone_size: -
v_call: TRBV27
j_call: TRBJ2-1
d_call: -
cdr3_nt: TGTGCCAGCAGTTTAGGTGGGGGGTCCCTCTCTAATGAGCAGTTCTTC
cdr3_aa: CASSLGGGSLSNEQFF